A single sample is the source of the 17 T cell receptor beta chains below, sequenced in a study of blood T cell repertoires in COVID-19. Clones were read by immunoSEQ multiplex PCR, and TCRdb kept only the in-frame ones, dropping some. The table records around 470,000 clones, 89% of them present only once. Sample: peripheral blood. Receptors were obtained from a man aged 18 to 30 with COVID-19, enrolled during active disease.

The chain carries TRBV7-8 and TRBJ1-1, with 8 bases lining up with TRBD1. Germline values: CDR1 SGHVS, CDR2 FQNEAQ. CDR3 length: 13 residues. With 5 bases clipped from V and 7 bases from J, the junction kept 6 bases outside the gene matches. The CDR3 bases are TGTGCCAGCAGCGCCGACAGGGGCCGTGAAGCTTTCTTT. Translation gives CASSADRGREAFF.

This CDR3 reads CAWSVGGSDEQFF. Here the CDR3 DNA reads TGTGCCTGGAGTGTAGGAGGGAGCGATGAGCAGTTCTTC. This chain joins TRBV30 and TRBJ2-1; possibly TRBD2 for D (6 bases). The germline gives CDR1 GTSNPN, CDR2 SVGIG (reference sequence). Trimming removed 0 bases from V and 8 bases from J, with 11 bases in between. CDR3 length equals 13 residues.

The V call is TRBV7-6, the J call TRBJ2-3, with D unclear. Germline V gives CDR1 SGHVS, CDR2 FNYEAQ. The CDR3 covers 13 residues. Trimming cost V 3 bases and J 6 bases, with 10 bases left between them. The chain's CDR3 is CASSFPPEDTQYF. CDR3 sequence (DNA): TGTGCCAGCAGCTTCCCCCCCGAGGATACGCAGTATTTT.

The rearrangement joins TRBV13 to TRBJ1-1; the D gene is possibly TRBD1 (6 bases). Germline V gene sequence: CDR1 PRHDT, CDR2 FYEKMQ (reference sequence). V lost 4 bases and J lost 3, with 15 bases in between. There are 15 residues in the CDR3. CDR3 region: CASSWGRGRDTEAFF. For the CDR3, the DNA is TGTGCCAGCAGCTGGGGCAGGGGAAGGGACACTGAAGCTTTCTTT.

V is TRBV19 and J is TRBJ2-7; D is perhaps TRBD2 (5 bases). The CDR3 length is 15 residues. The V end lost 3 bases, the J end lost 2 bases, and 14 bases lay between the germline ends. CDR1 is LNHDA, CDR2 SQIVND, per germline (reference sequence). The CDR3 nucleotides read TGTGCCAGTAGTATCCCCGGCAAGCGGACCTACGAGCAGTACTTC. As protein: CASSIPGKRTYEQYF.

The chain couples TRBV18 to TRBJ2-2, with TRBD2 matching 7 bases. The length of the CDR3 is 17 residues. The V gene's germline CDR1 is KGHSH and CDR2 LQKENI. V was pared by 3 bases and J by 5 bases, with 12 bases of the junction left unmatched. The CDR3 bases are TGTGCCAGCTCACCGGCGTGGGAGGGCTTAACAACCGGGGAGCTGTTTTTT. It is translated as CASSPAWEGLTTGELFF.

The J gene is TRBJ2-1, the V gene TRBV11-3; weak D call: TRBD2 (6 bases). The CDR3 spans 20 residues. V was trimmed by 5 bases and J by 0 bases, leaving 26 bases between them. The germline V gene has CDR1 SGHNT and CDR2 YENEEA. This chain's CDR3 is CASSGWSGSGLISSYNEQFF. The CDR3 bases are TGTGCCAGCAGCGGATGGTCGGGTAGCGGACTAATAAGCTCCTACAATGAGCAGTTCTTC.

J is TRBJ2-1 and V is TRBV6-1, with TRBD1 matching over 7 bases. The CDR3 consists of 15 residues. V dropped 2 bases and J dropped 7; count of bases not matched to a gene: 8. The germline gives CDR1 MNHNS, CDR2 SASEGT. CDR3 bases: TGTGCCAGCAGTGAACGGCAGGGGGAACGAAATGAGCAGTTCTTC. Its protein product is CASSERQGERNEQFF.

J is TRBJ2-1 and V is TRBV3-1 (or the pseudogene TRBV3-2), with D uncertain. V lost 4 bases, J lost 8 bases, and 21 bases lay in between. CDR1 and CDR2 (germline): LGHDT, YNNKEL (reference sequence). There are 16 residues in the CDR3. CDR3 nucleotide sequence: TGTGCCAGCAGCCGCCATCCCTCAGCCCCCCAGGATGAGCAGTTCTTC. Translation gives CASSRHPSAPQDEQFF.

The chain combines TRBV12-5 with TRBJ2-1; 9 bases align to TRBD2. CDR3 length: 20 residues. Germline CDR1 LGHNT, CDR2 FRNRAP. V shed 2 bases, J shed 1 base, and the junction held 15 bases outside the gene matches. In nucleotides, the CDR3 is TGTGCTAGTGGTTTGAGGCTAGCGGGATTAGTTGCCCGGTCCTACAATGAGCAGTTCTTC. Translated: CASGLRLAGLVARSYNEQFF.

The chain employs TRBV19 and TRBJ2-7; 8 bases agree with TRBD1. Germline assignment: CDR1 LNHDA and CDR2 SQIVND (reference sequence). V dropped 4 bases and J dropped 4; count of bases not matched to a gene: 12. CDR3 length: 16 residues. The CDR3 nucleotides read TGTGCCAGTAGTAAAAAATCCCAGGGGGCGGGATACGAGCAGTACTTC. It codes for CASSKKSQGAGYEQYF.

The chain couples TRBV19 to TRBJ2-7; tentative D call: TRBD2 (5 bases). Trimming cost V 6 bases and J 2 bases, with 17 bases left between them. The CDR3 spans 15 residues. Germline CDR1 LNHDA, CDR2 SQIVND (reference sequence). The CDR3 sequence: CASRLDSKFTYEQYF. DNA for the CDR3: TGTGCCAGTAGGCTGGACTCGAAATTTACCTACGAGCAGTACTTC.

In DNA form, the CDR3 reads TGTGCCAGCAGCGGACAAAGGACTAGCGGGGGGGTTAGCACAGATACGCAGTATTTT. It translates to CASSGQRTSGGVSTDTQYF. The chain combines TRBV9 with TRBJ2-3; 15 bases are a match to TRBD2. CDR3 size: 19 residues. Germline-derived CDR1 and CDR2 are SGDLS and YYNGEE. V shed 3 bases, J shed 0 bases, and the junction held 8 bases outside the gene matches.

This sequence joins TRBV27 and TRBJ2-4; no clear D gene. Germline V gene data show CDR1 as MNHEY and CDR2 as SMNVEV (reference sequence). The CDR3 runs 15 residues. Between the trimmed V and J ends, which lost 5 bases and 4 bases, there was a span of 15 bases. The CDR3 DNA sequence: TGTGCCAGCAGTACCACTTTTCCGTCTAAAAACATTCAGTACTTC. It translates to CASSTTFPSKNIQYF.

The chain couples TRBV18 to TRBJ2-2; D perhaps matches TRBD2 (6 bases). CDR1 and CDR2 (germline): KGHSH, LQKENI. CDR3 size: 15 residues. The V end was cut by 0 bases, the J end by 7 bases, with 12 bases between. The CDR3 nucleotides read TGTGCCAGCTCACCACCAGGAGGGTATGACGGGGAGCTGTTTTTT. This encodes CASSPPGGYDGELFF.

The genes are TRBV4-2 and TRBJ2-3; TRBD2 is a possible D gene (6 bases). This CDR3 is 15 amino acids long. Trimming took off 6 bases at V and 2 bases at J, with 15 bases between the two ends. Germline-derived CDR1 and CDR2 are LGHNA and YNFKEQ. CDR3 nucleotide sequence: TGTGCCAGCAGGGACCTCGGGAGCCACACAGATACGCAGTATTTT. Protein sequence: CASRDLGSHTDTQYF.

V usage is TRBV2 and J usage is TRBJ2-1; the D gene is possibly TRBD1 (6 bases). Germline V gene lookup returns CDR1 SNHLY and CDR2 FYNNEI. There are 13 residues in the CDR3. Trimming shortened V by 6 bases and J by 10 bases, and 16 bases separated the two germline ends. CDR3 sequence: CASSHPQGQEQFF. In nucleotides, the CDR3 is TGTGCCAGCAGCCACCCGCAGGGGCAAGAGCAGTTCTTC.